This TCR beta chain was profiled in a study of cytomegalovirus exposure and HLA in healthy donors. Study-wide context: An analysis done earlier identified 120 million or so unique TCR beta sequences from about 179 million T cells. An early release of data contained approximately 80 million unique TCRs, which came from HLA-typed donors.

This PCR relied on a set of 60 Vbeta primers and 13 Jbeta primers. TCRdb keeps only in-frame clones here, not all; method: immunoSEQ multiplex PCR. The sample data list about 78,000 clones. This CDR3 has 16 residues. V lost 3 bases and J lost 5, with 20 bases in between. Germline values: CDR1 SGHAT, CDR2 FQNNGV. The chain employs TRBV11-2 and TRBJ2-7; perhaps TRBD2 as D (6 bases). The sequenced sample was PBMCs. The TCR comes from a female donor in good health and CMV-seropositive. CDR3 bases: TGTGCCAGCAGCTTTGAACCGGGGGTGAGCGGCCACGAGCAGTACTTC. This gives the protein CASSFEPGVSGHEQYF.